The rows below give T cell receptor beta chains drawn from one sample of a study of preoperative IRX-2 immunotherapy in early breast cancer. Using immunoSEQ multiplex PCR, the repertoire was profiled, and TCRdb retains in-frame clones only, with some absent. The top ten clones hold roughly 2% of a sample with about 98,000 clones, approximately 90% of them seen once. Sequences were derived from tumor tissue, sampled after IRX-2 immunotherapy. The receptors originated from a human donor with breast cancer. Both conserved end residues are part of each CDR3. Fields, in order: D gene, V gene, clone size, J gene, CDR3 DNA, CDR3 protein. A D gene is named only where the DNA matches it firmly. The size entry is marked missing in some rows and otherwise reads once, few, many or a size class.

d_call: NA; v_call: TRBV5-1; clone_size: NA; j_call: TRBJ1-4; cdr3_nt: TGCGCCAGCAGCTGGGGGGCAGAAGCAACTAATGAAAAACTGTTTTTT; cdr3_aa: CASSWGAEATNEKLFF
d_call: NA; v_call: TRBV25-1; clone_size: once; j_call: TRBJ2-6; cdr3_nt: TGTGCCAGCAGTGCCCCAGGGGTTCTCTCTGGGGCCAACGTCCTGACTTTC; cdr3_aa: CASSAPGVLSGANVLTF
d_call: TRBD2; v_call: TRBV6-8; clone_size: NA; j_call: TRBJ2-7; cdr3_nt: TGTGCCAGCAGTGTAGCGGGAGGCGCCTACGAGCAGTACTTC; cdr3_aa: CASSVAGGAYEQYF
d_call: NA; v_call: TRBV5-1; clone_size: NA; j_call: TRBJ1-3; cdr3_nt: TGCGCCAGCAGCTTGGCCTTATCTAAATTTGGAAACACCATATATTTT; cdr3_aa: CASSLALSKFGNTIYF
d_call: TRBD1; v_call: TRBV30; clone_size: once; j_call: TRBJ1-2; cdr3_nt: TGTGCCTGGAGTACGACAGGGGATGGCTACACCTTC; cdr3_aa: CAWSTTGDGYTF
d_call: TRBD1; v_call: TRBV5-1; clone_size: NA; j_call: TRBJ1-1; cdr3_nt: TGCGCCAGCAGCCGATCCGGGACAGGGAGTTTCTACACTGAAGCTTTCTTT; cdr3_aa: CASSRSGTGSFYTEAFF
d_call: TRBD1; v_call: TRBV6-8; clone_size: NA; j_call: TRBJ2-7; cdr3_nt: TGTGCCAGCAGCTCAGACAGGGGCGGAGAGCAGTACTTC; cdr3_aa: CASSSDRGGEQYF
d_call: TRBD1; v_call: TRBV18; clone_size: NA; j_call: TRBJ1-2; cdr3_nt: TGTGCCAGCTCCACGGACAGGGGATTTAACTATGGCTACACCTTC; cdr3_aa: CASSTDRGFNYGYTF
d_call: TRBD1; v_call: TRBV29-1; clone_size: NA; j_call: TRBJ1-5; cdr3_nt: TGCAGCGTTGTTATACAGGGGCCGGGTCAGCCCCAGCATTTT; cdr3_aa: CSVVIQGPGQPQHF
d_call: NA; v_call: TRBV6-8; clone_size: NA; j_call: TRBJ2-5; cdr3_nt: TGTGCCAGCAGTTACAAACCGGAGGAGACCCAGTACTTC; cdr3_aa: CASSYKPEETQYF
d_call: TRBD1; v_call: TRBV19; clone_size: NA; j_call: TRBJ1-1; cdr3_nt: TGTGCCAGTAGGTGGACAGGGGAAGCTTTCTTT; cdr3_aa: CASRWTGEAFF
d_call: NA; v_call: TRBV10-3; clone_size: few; j_call: TRBJ1-4; cdr3_nt: TGTGCCATCAGTGAGTCGGGGGAAAAACTGTTTTTT; cdr3_aa: CAISESGEKLFF
d_call: NA; v_call: TRBV11-3; clone_size: NA; j_call: TRBJ1-2; cdr3_nt: TGTGCCAGCAGCTTCCCCCAGCTGCCCTATGGCTACACCTTC; cdr3_aa: CASSFPQLPYGYTF
d_call: NA; v_call: TRBV6-4; clone_size: NA; j_call: TRBJ2-4; cdr3_nt: TGTGCCAGCAGTTTGAGGGAAAGGGGGGACATTCAGTACTTC; cdr3_aa: CASSLRERGDIQYF
d_call: TRBD2; v_call: TRBV10-2; clone_size: few; j_call: TRBJ2-5; cdr3_nt: TGCGCCAGCAGTGAGGGGAGGGGCACCCAGTACTTC; cdr3_aa: CASSEGRGTQYF
d_call: NA; v_call: TRBV19; clone_size: NA; j_call: TRBJ2-2; cdr3_nt: TGTGCCAGTAGTATAATTGGGAGTACAACGAACACCGGGGAGCTGTTTTTT; cdr3_aa: CASSIIGSTTNTGELFF